The following is a TCR beta chain sequence with its context. This clone was seen a handful of times. Its target antigen remains unknown. No quality values exist for individual bases; no much larger clone is one base distant. Each donor gave one peripheral blood draw, averaging roughly 100 mL, which was collected into heparinised tubes. Naive, central memory, regulatory and stem cell-like memory CD4+ T cells were sorted on a BD FACSAria II using a panel including CD45RO, CCR7, CD25, CD127, CD95 and CD27. Every sorted population had a purity above 95%. PBMCs were isolated right away by Lymphoprep density gradient centrifugation and were stained directly, without culture. To minimize batch effects, samples were stained and sorted in pairs, one healthy donor with one patient per experiment. This entry comes from a study of beta chain features in type 1 diabetes (dated by TCRdb to 2016 to 2019). With respect to the entire study: Mean age, gender distribution, total cell number and subset yield were not different between patients and healthy donors. A total of 85 million to 110 million sorted cells were examined across all samples, and RNA yield correlated strongly with the number of cells per subset. In the study, TCRB repertoires of sorted circulating CD4+ T cell subsets from recently diagnosed type 1 diabetes patients were compared with those of matched healthy donors. Regulatory and stem cell-like memory subsets were isolated from only 8 patients and roughly eight healthy donors, whereas naive and central memory subsets came from all 30 or so donors.

From its cysteine to its phenylalanine, the CDR3 spans 17 amino acids. Of all the DNA, just the CDR3 is kept, 51 bases in frame from base 1. Trimming takes 6 bases off V and 0 bases off J; junction bases not matched to a gene: 15. Via the germline V gene, CDR1 is SQVTM and CDR2 ANQGSEA. The entire amount of isolated RNA was reverse transcribed using the High Capacity cDNA Reverse Transcription Kit, so the sequenced TCRB transcripts were expressed ones. Deep immunoSEQ sequencing was applied to naive, central memory and regulatory T cell samples, giving an average of approximately 3.8 million total reads per sample. Sorted cells were lysed in RLT buffer, and RNA was extracted using DNase-treated RNeasy Micro or Mini kits according to cell number. To prevent cross-contamination, every cell subset was processed on its own, while patient and healthy donor samples were processed together. Using the immunoSEQ multiplex PCR, TCRB sequences were amplified from cDNA into 87-bp fragments spanning the CDR3 region. Sequencing of the amplicons was done on the Illumina HiSeq platform. As for how the authors treated the data: Synthetic template baselines were used to correct PCR bias computationally, reads within Hamming distance 2 were collapsed together, and singletons that could not be merged were discarded. Reads were aligned against IMGT so that V, D and J genes, CDR3 length and insertions or deletions at six rearrangement sites could be assigned. Within each subset, clonotype counts were normalized to sorted cell number, and only after that were true diversity and Gini coefficients computed with the tcR R package. The overlap coefficient, calculated on TCRB nucleotide sequences, was used to quantify repertoire sharing. Drawn from immuneACCESS, this table holds only the in-frame rearrangements with V and J called that TCRdb kept. Clones are partly lost; checked studies trace under half to an unresolved V gene and leave the rest unexplained. The V and J calls and clone size were taken over from that table, and D and trimming were inferred from the DNA. The sample has 400,000 or so clones on record, around 10% of them singletons. The ten largest clones represent around 0.66% of the sample.

Summary of the overall study and its limitations: Fewer insertions and more nucleotide deletions at VDJ recombination sites were observed in patients with type 1 diabetes, implying thymic rearrangement abnormalities. Naive, central memory and regulatory TCRB repertoires appeared to be more alike among patients than among healthy donors. Because small numbers of individuals were included in the HLA sub-analyses, any influence of HLA type on TCRB rearrangement was left unresolved. Type 1 diabetes patients showed a moderate but significant shortening of TCRB CDR3 length in all four CD4+ subsets. Because cDNA rather than genomic DNA was sequenced, highly expressing activated cells could have been over-represented, although no difference in activation and CD3 levels was found between groups. Shorter templates might be favored by PCR, yet because patient and control samples were amplified and corrected together, any such skew would affect both groups equally.

The sequence came from a man between 25 and 39 years old with type 1 diabetes. Sequenced material: central memory CD4+ T cells from blood. The V and J genes are TRBV29-1 and TRBJ2-3; 7 central nucleotides agree with TRBD2. The CDR3 corresponds to CSVGGISHGGSTDTQYF. The DNA reads as follows: TGCAGCGTCGGGGGGATTAGTCATGGGGGAAGCACAGATACGCAGTATTTT.